This T cell receptor beta chain came from a study of memory B cells and T cells in multiple sclerosis (dated by TCRdb to 2016 to 2019). With regard to the full study: In multiple sclerosis patients, the study set the TCR beta repertoires of autoproliferating peripheral T cells against those of T cells infiltrating brain lesions. Two multiple sclerosis patients were included in the TCR sequencing because brain lesions obtained at autopsy or brain-infiltrating cells obtained from biopsy were available for them. What the authors observed across the whole study: Clone-set sizes varied between compartments, which affected the numbers of shared clonotypes and made normalization necessary.

After CFSE-labeled PBMCs were cultured without any stimulus, the autoproliferating (CFSEdim) and non-proliferating (CFSEhi) T cell fractions were each sequenced on their own. A total of roughly 5x10^7 CFSE-labeled PBMCs were cultured for seven to eight days without stimulus, and replicate wells were then pooled. PBMCs were labeled with about 0.55 uM CFSE and cultured in serum-free AIM-V medium without exogenous stimuli. PBMCs were isolated by Ficoll density gradient centrifugation and were cryopreserved before use. Using a FACSAria III, live 7-AAD-negative cells were sorted, then washed with PBS and stored frozen at -80 degrees C as dry pellets. CDR1 is given as SGHRS and CDR2 as YFSETQ, both from the germline V gene. Compared with germline, V lacks 4 bases and J lacks 5 bases; bases without a gene match: 9. The cysteine opens and the phenylalanine closes a CDR3 of 16 amino acids. Left in the record is the CDR3 DNA by itself, 48 bases read in frame from the first base.

Turning to this clone: This receptor's antigen is unknown. Per-base qualities were not stored, and no clone one base away is much larger.

Genomic DNA was extracted, and the immunoSEQ Platform was used to amplify TCRbeta CDR3 regions from that DNA. Multiplex PCR, high-throughput sequencing and a vendor bioinformatics pipeline were brought together in the immunoSEQ assay. In the authors' own workflow: Non-productive sequences and CDR3s under 4 amino acids long were removed, and the clonotype frequencies in each sample were recalculated. In immunoSEQ Analyzer 2.0, shared clonotypes were identified as those with identical CDR3 amino acid, V gene and J gene sequences. Repertoire overlap was normalized by dividing shared clonotype counts by the product of both clone-set sizes, with the result scaled by 1000 into arbitrary units. Entries here come from immuneACCESS through TCRdb and include only in-frame sequences with V and J called. Some clones fail to appear in such tables; in the studies checked, an unresolved V gene covers under half of the shortfall, and the cause of the remainder is unknown. Clone size and V and J calls were adopted from that table, with D and trimming inferred from the DNA. In all, the sample holds around 30,000 clones, and 86% of those were seen once. The top ten hold approximately 2.5% of the sample.

Specimen: PBMCs from blood kept in culture. The TCR originated in a human donor with multiple sclerosis. The chain is assembled from TRBV5-1 and TRBJ2-5; TRBD2 lines up with 12 middle nucleotides. The nucleotide sequence reads as follows: TGCGCCAGCAGCGCAGGACTAGCGGGGAAGGGGGAGACCCAGTACTTC. Protein translation: CASSAGLAGKGETQYF.